These T cell receptor beta chains were read from a single sample in a study of CD8+CD57+ T cells in acquired aplastic anemia. TCRdb fed the reads into MiXCR, producing one record per CDR3 protein. The sample has about 150,000 distinct CDR3 sequences, roughly 49% seen once. The sequencing sample was made of sorted CD4+, CD8+, or CD8+CD57+ T cells (not recorded which) from PBMCs. The receptor source for this set is a human donor with aplastic anemia. CDR3s include the opening cysteine and the closing phenylalanine or tryptophan. The D gene is left open where the match is weak. Size tells how often a clone was seen (once, few, many) or the class of an expanded clone, and some rows leave it out.

many	TRBV6-5	NA	TRBJ2-7	CASSYSPGQNYEQYF	TGTGCCAGCAGTTACTCACCCGGACAGAACTACGAGCAGTACTTC
many	TRBV7-6	TRBD1	TRBJ2-3	CASSPGQGAKDTQYF	TGTGCCAGCAGCCCCGGACAGGGGGCGAAGGATACGCAGTATTTT
NA	TRBV15	NA	TRBJ1-2	CATSYNYGYTF	TGTGCCACCTCCTATAACTATGGCTACACCTTC
NA	TRBV18	TRBD1	TRBJ1-6	CASSPDRHSPLHF	TGTGCCAGCTCACCGGACAGGCACTCGCCCCTCCACTTT
many	TRBV7-1	NA	TRBJ2-1	CASSSENPGQGSYNEQFF	TGTGCCAGCAGCTCCGAAAACCCGGGGCAGGGGTCCTACAATGAGCAGTTCTTC
NA	TRBV6-5	TRBD1	TRBJ1-2	CASSHQGAQHYGYTF	TGTGCCAGCAGTCACCAGGGGGCGCAGCACTATGGCTACACCTTC
NA	TRBV2	NA	TRBJ1-2	CASRGDNYGYTF	TGTGCCAGCCGCGGGGATAACTATGGCTACACCTTC
NA	TRBV19	TRBD1	TRBJ1-1	CASSPRPGGTEAFF	TGTGCCAGTAGTCCAAGACCAGGGGGCACTGAAGCTTTCTTT
NA	TRBV15	NA	TRBJ2-7	CATSRDAADTYEQYF	TGTGCCACCAGCAGAGATGCGGCGGATACTTACGAGCAGTACTTC
NA	TRBV11-2	TRBD2	TRBJ2-1	CASSTLGGAQFF	TGTGCCAGCAGCACCCTGGGAGGGGCCCAGTTCTTC
many	TRBV2	NA	TRBJ2-3	CASPRRDTQYF	TGTGCCTCCCCTCGCCGGGATACGCAGTATTTT
many	TRBV7-9	NA	TRBJ2-3	CASSLATDTDTQYF	TGTGCCAGCAGCTTAGCGACAGACACAGATACGCAGTATTTT
NA	TRBV25-1	NA	TRBJ1-4	CASREQGPNEKLFF	TGTGCCAGCAGGGAACAGGGACCTAATGAAAAACTGTTTTTT
NA	TRBV29-1	NA	TRBJ2-7	CSATEGGYEQYF	TGCAGCGCGACCGAAGGAGGCTACGAGCAGTACTTC
NA	TRBV15	NA	TRBJ2-2	CATSRDPGDGELFF	TGTGCCACCAGCAGAGATCCAGGGGACGGGGAGCTGTTTTTT
many	TRBV12-3/TRBV12-4	NA	TRBJ2-5	CASSFRETQYF	TGTGCCAGCAGTTTTAGAGAGACCCAGTACTTC
NA	TRBV10-3	NA	TRBJ2-3	CAAADNGPPDTQYF	TGTGCCGCCGCGGACAACGGGCCGCCAGATACGCAGTATTTT
many	TRBV7-9	TRBD2	TRBJ2-1	CASSFVRTSGVNEQFF	TGTGCCAGCAGCTTTGTTCGGACTAGCGGGGTCAATGAGCAGTTCTTC
many	TRBV6-2/TRBV6-3	NA	TRBJ2-1	CASSYEGRINEQFF	TGTGCCAGCAGTTACGAGGGACGGATAAATGAGCAGTTCTTC
few	TRBV25-1	TRBD2	TRBJ2-3	CASRLGTSAITDTQYF	TGTGCCAGCCGCCTCGGGACTAGCGCTATCACAGATACGCAGTATTTT
NA	TRBV2	NA	TRBJ2-7	CASIGVEQYF	TGTGCCAGCATCGGGGTCGAGCAGTACTTC
many	TRBV24-1	TRBD1	TRBJ1-2	CATSDSDRGDGYTF	TGTGCCACCAGTGATTCGGACAGGGGGGATGGCTACACCTTC
NA	TRBV4-1	TRBD1	TRBJ1-2	CASSQPTDRGRGYTF	TGCGCCAGCAGCCAACCTACCGACAGGGGAAGGGGCTACACCTTC
NA	TRBV27	TRBD1	TRBJ2-7	CASSLYPTGGPYEQYF	TGTGCCAGCAGTTTATACCCGACAGGGGGCCCCTACGAGCAGTACTTC
many	TRBV15	NA	TRBJ1-3	CATSREDSSGNTIYF	TGTGCCACCAGCAGAGAGGACAGCTCTGGAAACACCATATATTTT
NA	TRBV7-8	TRBD2	TRBJ2-1	CASLKSGGRANEQFF	TGTGCCAGCCTCAAATCCGGGGGGAGGGCCAATGAGCAGTTCTTC
few	TRBV19	NA	TRBJ2-2	CASQRYGELFF	TGTGCCAGCCAACGTTACGGGGAGCTGTTTTTT
many	TRBV5-1	NA	TRBJ2-2	CASSYFPGDTGELFF	TGCGCCAGCAGCTACTTCCCGGGGGATACCGGGGAGCTGTTTTTT
NA	TRBV7-9	NA	TRBJ1-4	CASSLLNRERKLFF	TGTGCCAGCAGCTTACTGAACAGGGAAAGAAAACTGTTTTTT
NA	TRBV27	TRBD1	TRBJ2-7	CASSSLQGAKAYEQYF	TGTGCCAGCAGTTCCTTACAGGGGGCAAAGGCCTACGAGCAGTACTTC
many	TRBV20-1	TRBD1	TRBJ1-5	CSAREDRENQPQHF	TGCAGTGCTAGGGAGGACAGGGAAAATCAGCCCCAGCATTTT
NA	TRBV24-1	NA	TRBJ2-3	CATSDFGVGGADTQYF	TGTGCCACCAGTGATTTTGGTGTAGGAGGGGCAGATACGCAGTATTTT
many	TRBV6-1	NA	TRBJ1-1	CASAPSGGLGDTEAFF	TGTGCCAGCGCCCCGTCCGGGGGGTTGGGAGACACTGAAGCTTTCTTT
once	TRBV6-1	NA	TRBJ2-1	CASTERKNNEQFF	TGTGCCAGCACCGAACGGAAAAACAATGAGCAGTTCTTC
NA	TRBV11-1	NA	TRBJ2-1	CASSLRGFGFGYNEQFF	TGTGCCAGCAGCTTACGAGGATTCGGGTTTGGTTACAATGAGCAGTTCTTC
once	TRBV2	NA	TRBJ2-2	CASSEEGSRRNTGELFF	TGTGCCAGCAGTGAGGAGGGTTCACGTCGGAACACCGGGGAGCTGTTTTTT
few	TRBV10-3	NA	TRBJ2-7	CAIRSGRENEQYF	TGTGCCATCAGGTCAGGCCGGGAGAACGAGCAGTACTTC